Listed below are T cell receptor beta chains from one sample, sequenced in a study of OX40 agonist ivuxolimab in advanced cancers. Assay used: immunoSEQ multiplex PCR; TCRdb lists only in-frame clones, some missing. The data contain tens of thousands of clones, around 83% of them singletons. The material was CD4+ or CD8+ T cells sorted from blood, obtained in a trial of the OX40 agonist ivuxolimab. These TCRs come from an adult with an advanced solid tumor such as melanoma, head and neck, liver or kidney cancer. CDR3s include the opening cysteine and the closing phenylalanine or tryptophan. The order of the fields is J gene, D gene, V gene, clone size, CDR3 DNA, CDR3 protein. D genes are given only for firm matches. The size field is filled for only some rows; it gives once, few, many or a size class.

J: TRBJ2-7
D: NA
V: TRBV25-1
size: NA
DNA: TGTGCCAGCAGGGGGGCTGCGGGAAGCTACGAGCAGTACTTC
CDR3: CASRGAAGSYEQYF

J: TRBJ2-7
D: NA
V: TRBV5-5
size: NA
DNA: TGTGCCAGCAGCTTTGGGGGTGGTGGTTACGAGCAGTACTTC
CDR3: CASSFGGGGYEQYF

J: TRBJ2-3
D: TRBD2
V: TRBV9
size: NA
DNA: TGTGCCAGCAGCCCGGGACTAGCGGGGGGTGCAGATACGCAGTATTTT
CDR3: CASSPGLAGGADTQYF

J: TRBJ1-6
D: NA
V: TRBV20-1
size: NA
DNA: TGCAGTGGAGGGGCTGACTCACCCCTCCACTTT
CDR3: CSGGADSPLHF

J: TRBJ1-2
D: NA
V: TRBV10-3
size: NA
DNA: TGTGCCATCAGTGAGGCGGGGTTAGGCTACACCTTC
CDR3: CAISEAGLGYTF

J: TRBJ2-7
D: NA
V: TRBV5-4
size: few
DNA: TGTGCCAGCAGCCGCGCACCTCGGCTAGCGAACGAGCAGTACTTC
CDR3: CASSRAPRLANEQYF

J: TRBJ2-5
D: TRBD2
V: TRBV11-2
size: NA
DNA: TGTGCCAGCAGCTTAGATGGGACTAGTGAAGAGACCCAGTACTTC
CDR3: CASSLDGTSEETQYF

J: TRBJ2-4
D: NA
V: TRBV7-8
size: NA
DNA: TGTGCCAGCAGCTTAGGGGCTCAGGGCTACGTGGAAATTCAGTACTTC
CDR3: CASSLGAQGYVEIQYF

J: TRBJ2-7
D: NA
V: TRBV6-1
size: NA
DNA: TGTGCCAGCAGTTACTCAGTCTTCTTGTTC
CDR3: CASSYSVFLF

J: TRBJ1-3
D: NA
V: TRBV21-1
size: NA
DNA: TGTGCCAGCAGCGAGCACCGGACAGGGGAAAGAGACACCATATATTTT
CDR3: CASSEHRTGERDTIYF

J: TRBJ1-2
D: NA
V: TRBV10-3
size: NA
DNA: TGTGCCATCGGGGGCAGTGGCTACACCTTC
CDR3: CAIGGSGYTF

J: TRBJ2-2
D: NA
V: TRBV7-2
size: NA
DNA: TGTGCCAGCAGCTCAAATCCCACCGGGGAGCTGTTTTTT
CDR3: CASSSNPTGELFF

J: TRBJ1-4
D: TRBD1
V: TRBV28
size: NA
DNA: TGTGCCAGCAGTGCGATCTCACAGGGGCGCATACGGGAAAAACTGTTTTTT
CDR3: CASSAISQGRIREKLFF

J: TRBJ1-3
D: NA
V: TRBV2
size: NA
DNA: TGTGCCAGCAGTCCGGTGGGAAACACCATATATTTT
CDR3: CASSPVGNTIYF

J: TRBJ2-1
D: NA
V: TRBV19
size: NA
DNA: TGTGCCAGTAGTAGGAGGGAGCAGGCGAACAATGAGCAGTTCTTC
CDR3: CASSRREQANNEQFF

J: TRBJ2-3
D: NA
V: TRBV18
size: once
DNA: TGTGCCAGCTCACCAGCCGGGTTGGATACGCAGTATTTT
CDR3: CASSPAGLDTQYF

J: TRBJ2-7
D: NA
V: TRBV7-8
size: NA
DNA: TGTGCCAGCAGCTTAAGGGGGGGTTCCTACGAGCAGTACTTC
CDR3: CASSLRGGSYEQYF

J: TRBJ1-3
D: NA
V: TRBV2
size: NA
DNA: TGTGCCAGCAGTGAGGAAGTCGGTCCTGGAAACACCATATATTTT
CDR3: CASSEEVGPGNTIYF

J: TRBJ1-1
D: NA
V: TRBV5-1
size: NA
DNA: TGCGCCAGCAGCTTGATGTCCCCGGGGGGGCAGGGGCACACTGAAGCTTTCTTT
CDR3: CASSLMSPGGQGHTEAFF

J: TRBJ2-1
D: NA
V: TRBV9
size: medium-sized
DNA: TGTGCCAGCAGCGTCTCTTCCAATGAGCAGTTCTTC
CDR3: CASSVSSNEQFF

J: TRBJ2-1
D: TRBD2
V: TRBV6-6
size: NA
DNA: TGTGGAAGTTGGGCTAGCGGGAGTACAAATGAGCAGTTCTTC
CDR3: CGSWASGSTNEQFF

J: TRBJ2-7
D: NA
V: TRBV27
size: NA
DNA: TGTGCCAGCAGTTTCTCAAGGGTTTACGAGCAGTACTTC
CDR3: CASSFSRVYEQYF

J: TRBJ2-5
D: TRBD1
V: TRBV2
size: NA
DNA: TGTGCCAGCAGTGAAGCGGGGACAGGGGGGGAGACCCAGTACTTC
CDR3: CASSEAGTGGETQYF

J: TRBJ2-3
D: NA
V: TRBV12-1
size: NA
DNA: TGTGCCAGATCTTGCGGAGAAAGCACAGATACGCAGTATTTT
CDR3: CARSCGESTDTQYF

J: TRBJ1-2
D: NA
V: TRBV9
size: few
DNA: TGTGCCAGCAGCCCCCCCAATCCCGGCTATGGCTACACCTTC
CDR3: CASSPPNPGYGYTF

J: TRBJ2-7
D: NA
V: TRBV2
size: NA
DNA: TGTGCCAGCAGTGGCGGACAGAAACGCTACGAGCAGTACTTC
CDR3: CASSGGQKRYEQYF

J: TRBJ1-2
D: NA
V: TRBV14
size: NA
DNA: TGTGCCAGCAGCCAAGTCCCCAACTATGGCTACACCTTC
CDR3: CASSQVPNYGYTF

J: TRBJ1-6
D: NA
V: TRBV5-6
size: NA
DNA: TGTGCCAGCAGCCCCCCCGGGGGCGAGAATTCACCCCTCCACTTT
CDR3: CASSPPGGENSPLHF

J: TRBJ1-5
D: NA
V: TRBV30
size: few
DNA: TGTGCCTGGAGTTATGCGTACGGGGACCAGCCCCAGCATTTT
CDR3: CAWSYAYGDQPQHF

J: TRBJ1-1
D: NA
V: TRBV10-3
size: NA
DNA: TGTGCCATCAGTGACCCGTTTCGGGGAGGAGGTACTGAAGCTTTCTTT
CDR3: CAISDPFRGGGTEAFF

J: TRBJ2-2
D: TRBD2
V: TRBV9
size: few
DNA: TGTGCCAGCAGCGTCACGGGGACTAGCGAACGCGGGGAGCTGTTTTTT
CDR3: CASSVTGTSERGELFF

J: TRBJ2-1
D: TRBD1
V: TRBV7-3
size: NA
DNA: TGTGCCAGCAAACAGGGGGCTACCTACAATGAGCAGTTCTTC
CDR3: CASKQGATYNEQFF